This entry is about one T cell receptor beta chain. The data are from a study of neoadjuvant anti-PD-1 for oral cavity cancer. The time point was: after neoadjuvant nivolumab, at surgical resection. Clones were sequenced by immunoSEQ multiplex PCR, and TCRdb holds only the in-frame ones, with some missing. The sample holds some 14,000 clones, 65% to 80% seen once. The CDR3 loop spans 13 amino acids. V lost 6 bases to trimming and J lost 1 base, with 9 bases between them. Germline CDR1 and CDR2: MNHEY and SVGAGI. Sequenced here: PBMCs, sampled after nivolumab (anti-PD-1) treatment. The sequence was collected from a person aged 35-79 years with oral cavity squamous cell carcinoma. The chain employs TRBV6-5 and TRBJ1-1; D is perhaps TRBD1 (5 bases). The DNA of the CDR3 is TGTGCCAGCAGGACGACAGAGAACACTGAAGCTTTCTTT. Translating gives CASRTTENTEAFF.